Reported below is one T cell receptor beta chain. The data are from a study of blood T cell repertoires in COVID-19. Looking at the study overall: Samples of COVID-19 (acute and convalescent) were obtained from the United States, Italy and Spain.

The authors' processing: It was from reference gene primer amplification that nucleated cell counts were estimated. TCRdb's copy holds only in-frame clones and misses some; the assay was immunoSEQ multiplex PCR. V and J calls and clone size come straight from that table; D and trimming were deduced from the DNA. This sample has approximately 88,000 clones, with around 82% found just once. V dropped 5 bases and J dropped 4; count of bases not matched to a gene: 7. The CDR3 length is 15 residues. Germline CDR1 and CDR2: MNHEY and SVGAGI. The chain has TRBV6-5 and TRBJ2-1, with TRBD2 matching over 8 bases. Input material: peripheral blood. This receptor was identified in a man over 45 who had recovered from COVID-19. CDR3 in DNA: TGTGCCAGCAGTCGGACTAGCCCCGAATACAATGAGCAGTTCTTC. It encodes CASSRTSPEYNEQFF.